This TCR beta chain was captured in a study of identical twins (dated by TCRdb to about 2016). Study-level background: To test whether fetal clonotypes persist, this study deep-sequenced TCR alpha and beta repertoires from monozygotic twins, from unrelated adults of various ages, and from cord blood. To rule out contamination, replicate twin experiments were performed at different times with different library preparation protocols.

The germline V gene encodes CDR1 MNHEY and CDR2 SVGEGT. V lost 0 bases and J lost 4 bases, and the count of bases not matched to a germline gene is 4. Its CDR3 holds 15 amino acids, cysteine through phenylalanine. Just the 45-base CDR3 DNA is kept, in frame starting at base 1. What the research found in general, with its limitations: Fewer insertions were carried by abundant cord blood beta clonotypes; a weaker similar trend was observed in young adult naive repertoires, while no such trend was observed in memory repertoires. The excess sharing between twins in beta out-of-frame sequences was weaker because fewer shared sequences reduced the signal-to-noise ratio. Invariant T cells such as MAIT and iNKT could partly confound zero-insertion analyses, although diverse VJ usage argued against such confounding for most clonotypes. Compared with coincidental sharing between unrelated individuals, out-of-frame TCR alpha sequences shared between twins showed an excess of sequences with low generation probability. Because the same donors could not be followed over many years, conclusions were based on cross-sectional statistical analysis. Out-of-frame TCR alpha sharing in monozygotic twins was systematically underestimated by recombination models, whereas sharing between unrelated individuals was in agreement with the recombination models.

Every donor was a healthy Caucasian. Three pairs of female monozygotic twins, all aged about 18 to 29 years, made up the twin cohort. Miltenyi CD45RO+ enrichment and human naive T-cell isolation kits were used to isolate memory (CD45RO+) and naive T cells from PBMC. Concerning this clonotype: The specificity of this receptor is unknown. No qualities accompany the bases; no much larger clone lies one base away.

The receptor library was made with 5' RACE. The run used an Illumina HiSeq 2000. A universal primer binding site was added through template switching, and the final cDNA carried a unique molecular identifier so that TCR cDNA molecules could be counted accurately. First-strand cDNA for TCR alpha and beta chains was synthesized from specific primers in the conserved constant-segment region. To control for contamination, every cDNA library carried two barcodes: a SMART-Mk sample barcode plus Illumina barcodes. TruSeq adapter sequences along with Illumina sample barcodes were introduced in two successive PCR steps. The TCR alpha and beta cDNA libraries were sequenced on the Illumina HiSeq platform using custom primers. As for how the authors treated the data: Unique molecular identifiers were extracted from raw reads with MiGEC, and CDR3 positions were determined with MiXCR. Recombination models were inferred per individual with the repgenHMM and IGoR tools using an EM algorithm. Shared clonotype analysis was performed with the tcR package in R, normalizing sharing by the product of cloneset sizes. Out-of-frame nonproductive sequences were analyzed to study raw recombination free of thymic and clonal selection effects. In TCRdb, the public reads were trimmed at Q25 with fastp and aligned with MiXCR, with productive beta chains retained. Rows are unified per CDR3 protein, each entry keeping the most common DNA and genes. TCRdb, rather than the study authors, made the V and J calls. A total of about 260,000 distinct CDR3 sequences appear in this sample, 5.5% to 7% of them only once. 3% to 4% of the sample is taken by the ten largest.

The data also belong to a second study, concerning yellow fever vaccine responses in identical twins. In that second paper, the authors write: The T cell response to vaccination in identical twins was reported by the authors to appear partly convergent and partly personalized. The study precisely tracked vaccine-responding T cell clones in identical twins.

The chain was built from TRBV6-2 or TRBV6-3 and TRBJ2-3; the junction holds 7 bases that match TRBD2. The sequence was collected from a woman aged 18-30 years in good health. The sequenced sample was memory (CD45RO+) T cells sorted from blood. Taken with the paper, the label for cell subset or site translates to: CD45RO+ enriched T cells. The CDR3 region has the sequence CASSYSTGGADTQYF. The bases are TGTGCCAGCAGTTACTCGACGGGAGGTGCAGATACGCAGTATTTT.